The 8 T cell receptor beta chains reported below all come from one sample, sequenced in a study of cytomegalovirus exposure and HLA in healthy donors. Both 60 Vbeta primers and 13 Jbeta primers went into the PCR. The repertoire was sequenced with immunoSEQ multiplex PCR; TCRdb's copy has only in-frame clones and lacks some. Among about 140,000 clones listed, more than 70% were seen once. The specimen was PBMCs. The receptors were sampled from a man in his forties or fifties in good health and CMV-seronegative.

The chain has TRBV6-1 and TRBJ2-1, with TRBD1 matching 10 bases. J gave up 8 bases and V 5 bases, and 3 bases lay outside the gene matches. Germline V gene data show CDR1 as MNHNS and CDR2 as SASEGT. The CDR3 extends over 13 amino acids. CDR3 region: CASSKDRGDEQFF. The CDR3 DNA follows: TGTGCCAGCAGTAAGGACAGGGGGGATGAGCAGTTCTTC.

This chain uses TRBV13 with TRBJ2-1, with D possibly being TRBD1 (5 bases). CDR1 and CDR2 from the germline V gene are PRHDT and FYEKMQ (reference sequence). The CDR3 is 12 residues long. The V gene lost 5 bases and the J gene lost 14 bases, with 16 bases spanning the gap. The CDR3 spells CASSDYPGLEFF. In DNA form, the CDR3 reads TGTGCCAGCAGCGATTACCCAGGGTTGGAGTTCTTC. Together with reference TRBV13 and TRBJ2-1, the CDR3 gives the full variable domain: AAGVIQSPRHLIKEKRETATLKCYPIPRHDTVYWYQQGPGQDPQFLISFYEKMQSDKGSIPDRFSAQQFSDYHSELNMSSLELGDSALYFCASSDYPGLEFFGPGTRLTVL.

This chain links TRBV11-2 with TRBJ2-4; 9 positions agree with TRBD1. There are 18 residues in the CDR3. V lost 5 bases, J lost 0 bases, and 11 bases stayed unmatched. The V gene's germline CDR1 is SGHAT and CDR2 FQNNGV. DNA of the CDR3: TGTGCCAGCAGCCCCGGGACAGGGAGGGACCTAGCCAAAAACATTCAGTACTTC. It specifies CASSPGTGRDLAKNIQYF.

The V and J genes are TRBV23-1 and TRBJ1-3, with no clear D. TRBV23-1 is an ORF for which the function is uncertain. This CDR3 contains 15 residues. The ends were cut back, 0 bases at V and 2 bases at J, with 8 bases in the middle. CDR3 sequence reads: CASSQSPCTGNTIYF. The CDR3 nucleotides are TGCGCCAGCAGTCAATCCCCGTGTACTGGAAACACCATATATTTT.

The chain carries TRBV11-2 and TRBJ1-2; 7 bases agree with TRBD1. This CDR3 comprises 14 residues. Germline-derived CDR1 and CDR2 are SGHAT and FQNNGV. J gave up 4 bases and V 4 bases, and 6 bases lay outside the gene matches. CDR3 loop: CASSSQTGFYGYTF. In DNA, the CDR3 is TGTGCCAGCAGCTCCCAGACAGGGTTCTATGGCTACACCTTC.

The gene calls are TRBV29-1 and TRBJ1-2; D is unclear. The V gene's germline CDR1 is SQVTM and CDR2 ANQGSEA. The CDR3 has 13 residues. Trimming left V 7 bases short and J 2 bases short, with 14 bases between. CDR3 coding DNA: TGCAGCGCCGCGAGTTCGGGGAACTATGGCTACACCTTC. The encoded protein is CSAASSGNYGYTF.

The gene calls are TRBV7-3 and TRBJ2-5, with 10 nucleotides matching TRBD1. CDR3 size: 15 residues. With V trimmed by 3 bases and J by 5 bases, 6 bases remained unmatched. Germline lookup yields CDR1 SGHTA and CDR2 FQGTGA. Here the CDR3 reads CASSFGTGVVETQYF. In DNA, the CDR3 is TGTGCCAGCAGCTTTGGGACAGGGGTGGTTGAGACCCAGTACTTC.

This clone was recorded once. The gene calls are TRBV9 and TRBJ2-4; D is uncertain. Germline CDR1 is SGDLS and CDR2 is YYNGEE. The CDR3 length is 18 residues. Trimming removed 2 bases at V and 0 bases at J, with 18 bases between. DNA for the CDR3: TGTGCCAGCAGCGTCAACGCCGCTCCTCTCGGAGCCAAAAACATTCAGTACTTC. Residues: CASSVNAAPLGAKNIQYF. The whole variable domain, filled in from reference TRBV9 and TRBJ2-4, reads DSGVTQTPKHLITATGQRVTLRCSPRSGDLSVYWYQQSLDQGLQFLIQYYNGEERAKGNILERFSAQQFPDLHSELNLSSLELGDSALYFCASSVNAAPLGAKNIQYFGAGTRLSVL.